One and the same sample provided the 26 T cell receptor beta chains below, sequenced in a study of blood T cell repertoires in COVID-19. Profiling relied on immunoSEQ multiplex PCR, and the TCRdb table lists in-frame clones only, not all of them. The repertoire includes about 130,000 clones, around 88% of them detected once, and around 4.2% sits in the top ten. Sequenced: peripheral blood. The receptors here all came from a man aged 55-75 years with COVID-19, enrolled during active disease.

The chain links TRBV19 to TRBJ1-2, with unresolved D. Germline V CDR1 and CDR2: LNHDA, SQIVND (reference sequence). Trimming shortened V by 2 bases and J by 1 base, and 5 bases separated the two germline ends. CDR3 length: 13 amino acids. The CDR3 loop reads CASSINGNYGYTF. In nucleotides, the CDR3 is TGTGCCAGTAGTATAAACGGTAACTATGGCTACACCTTC. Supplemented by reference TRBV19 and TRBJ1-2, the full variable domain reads DGGITQSPKYLFRKEGQNVTLSCEQNLNHDAMYWYRQDPGQGLRLIYYSQIVNDFQKGDIAEGYSVSREKKESFPLTVTSAQKNPTAFYLCASSINGNYGYTFGSGTRLTVV.

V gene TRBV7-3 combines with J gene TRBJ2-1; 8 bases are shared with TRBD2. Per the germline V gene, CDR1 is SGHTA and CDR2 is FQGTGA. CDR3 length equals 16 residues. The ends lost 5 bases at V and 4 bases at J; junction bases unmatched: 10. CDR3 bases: TGTGCCAGCAGCCCCTCTGGGGGCGGGGGGTACAATGAGCAGTTCTTC. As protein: CASSPSGGGGYNEQFF. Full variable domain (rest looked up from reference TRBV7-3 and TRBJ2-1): GAGVSQTPSNKVTEKGKYVELRCDPISGHTALYWYRQSLGQGPEFLIYFQGTGAADDSGLPNDRFFAVRPEGSVSTLKIQRTERGDSAVYLCASSPSGGGGYNEQFFGPGTRLTVL.

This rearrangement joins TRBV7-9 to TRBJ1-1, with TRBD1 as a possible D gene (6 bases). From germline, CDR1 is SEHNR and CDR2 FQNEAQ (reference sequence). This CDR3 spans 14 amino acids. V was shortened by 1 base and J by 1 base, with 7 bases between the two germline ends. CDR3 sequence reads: CASSLGGQNTEAFF. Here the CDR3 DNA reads TGTGCCAGCAGCTTAGGGGGGCAGAACACTGAAGCTTTCTTT.

The CDR3 loop reads CASGGGNYGYTF. The CDR3 nucleotides read TGTGCCAGCGGGGGCGGGAACTATGGCTACACCTTC. The chain combines TRBV3-1 (or the pseudogene TRBV3-2) with TRBJ1-2; D is perhaps TRBD1 (6 bases). Trimming pared 8 bases from V and 2 bases from J, leaving 9 bases between. Per the germline V gene, CDR1 is LGHDT and CDR2 is YNNKEL (reference sequence). The CDR3 is 12 amino acids.

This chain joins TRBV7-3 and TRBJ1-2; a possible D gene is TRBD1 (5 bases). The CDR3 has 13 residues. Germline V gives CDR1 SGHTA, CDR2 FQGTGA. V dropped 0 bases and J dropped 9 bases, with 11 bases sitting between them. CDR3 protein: CASSLTDSTRYTF. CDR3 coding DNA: TGTGCCAGCAGCTTAACAGACAGCACCCGCTACACCTTC.

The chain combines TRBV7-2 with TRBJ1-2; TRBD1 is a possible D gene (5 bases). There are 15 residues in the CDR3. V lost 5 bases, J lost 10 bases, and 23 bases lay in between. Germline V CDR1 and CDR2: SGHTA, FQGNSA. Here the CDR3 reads CASSQSGGRRGSYTF. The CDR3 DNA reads TGTGCCAGCAGCCAAAGTGGGGGGAGGAGAGGATCCTACACCTTC.

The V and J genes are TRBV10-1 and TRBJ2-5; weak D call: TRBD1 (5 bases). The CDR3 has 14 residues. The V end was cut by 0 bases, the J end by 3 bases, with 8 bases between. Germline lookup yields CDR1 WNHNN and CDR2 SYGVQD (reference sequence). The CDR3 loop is CASSESAGKETQYF. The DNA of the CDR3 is TGCGCCAGCAGTGAGTCGGCAGGGAAAGAGACCCAGTACTTC.

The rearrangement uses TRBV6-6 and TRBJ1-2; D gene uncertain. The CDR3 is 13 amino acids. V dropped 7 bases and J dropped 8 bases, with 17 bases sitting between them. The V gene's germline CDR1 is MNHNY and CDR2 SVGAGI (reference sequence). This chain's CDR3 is CASKKEGAGGYTF. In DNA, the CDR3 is TGTGCCAGCAAGAAAGAGGGCGCCGGCGGCTACACCTTC.

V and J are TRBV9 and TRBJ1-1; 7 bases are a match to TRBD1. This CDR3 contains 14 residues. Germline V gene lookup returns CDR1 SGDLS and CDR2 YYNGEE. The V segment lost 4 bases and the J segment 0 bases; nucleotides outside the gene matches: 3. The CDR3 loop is CASSTTGMNTEAFF. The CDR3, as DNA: TGTGCCAGCAGCACGACAGGGATGAACACTGAAGCTTTCTTT.

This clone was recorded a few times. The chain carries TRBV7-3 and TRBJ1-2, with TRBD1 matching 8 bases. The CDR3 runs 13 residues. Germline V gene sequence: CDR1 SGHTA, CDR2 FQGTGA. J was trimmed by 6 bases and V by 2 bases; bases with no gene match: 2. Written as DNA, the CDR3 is TGTGCCAGCAGCTTAGACAGGGGTGATGGCTACACCTTC. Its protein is CASSLDRGDGYTF.

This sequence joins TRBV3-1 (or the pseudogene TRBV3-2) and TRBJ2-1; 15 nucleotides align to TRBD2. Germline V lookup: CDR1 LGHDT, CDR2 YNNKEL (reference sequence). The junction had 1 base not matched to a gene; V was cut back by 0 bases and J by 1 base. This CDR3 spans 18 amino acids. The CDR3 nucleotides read TGTGCCAGCAGCCAAGAGGGACTAGCGGGGGGATCCTACAATGAGCAGTTCTTC. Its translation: CASSQEGLAGGSYNEQFF.

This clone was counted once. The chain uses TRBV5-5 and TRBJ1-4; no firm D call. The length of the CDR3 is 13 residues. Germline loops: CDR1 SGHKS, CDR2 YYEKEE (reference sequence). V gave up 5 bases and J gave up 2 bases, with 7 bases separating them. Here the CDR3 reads CASSFMTNEKLFF. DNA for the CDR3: TGTGCCAGCAGTTTCATGACTAATGAAAAACTGTTTTTT. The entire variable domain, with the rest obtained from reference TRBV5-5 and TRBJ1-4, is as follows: DAGVTQSPTHLIKTRGQQVTLRCSPISGHKSVSWYQQVLGQGPQFIFQYYEKEERGRGNFPDRFSARQFPNYSSELNVNALLLGDSALYLCASSFMTNEKLFFGSGTQLSVL.

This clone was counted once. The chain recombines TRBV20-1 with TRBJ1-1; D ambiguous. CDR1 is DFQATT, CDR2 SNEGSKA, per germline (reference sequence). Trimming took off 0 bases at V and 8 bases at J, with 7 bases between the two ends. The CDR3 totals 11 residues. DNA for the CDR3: TGCAGTGCTAGAGAAAGCCTCGAAGCTTTCTTT. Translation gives CSARESLEAFF.

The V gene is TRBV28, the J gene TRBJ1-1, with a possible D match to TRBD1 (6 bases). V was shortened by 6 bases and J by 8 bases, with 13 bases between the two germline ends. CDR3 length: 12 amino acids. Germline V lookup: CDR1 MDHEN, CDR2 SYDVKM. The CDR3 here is CASRPPGTEAFF. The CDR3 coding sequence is TGTGCCAGCAGACCTCCCGGGACAGAAGCTTTCTTT.

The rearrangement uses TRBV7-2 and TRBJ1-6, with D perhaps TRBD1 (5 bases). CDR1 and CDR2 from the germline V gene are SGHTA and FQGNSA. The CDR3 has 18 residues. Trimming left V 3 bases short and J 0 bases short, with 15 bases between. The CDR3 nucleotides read TGTGCCAGCAGCTTGACGGGGGGACTGAGCTCCTATAATTCACCCCTCCACTTT. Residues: CASSLTGGLSSYNSPLHF. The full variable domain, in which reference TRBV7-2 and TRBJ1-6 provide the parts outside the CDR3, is GAGVSQSPSNKVTEKGKDVELRCDPISGHTALYWYRQSLGQGLEFLIYFQGNSAPDKSGLPSDRFSAERTGGSVSTLTIQRTQQEDSAVYLCASSLTGGLSSYNSPLHFGNGTRLTVT.

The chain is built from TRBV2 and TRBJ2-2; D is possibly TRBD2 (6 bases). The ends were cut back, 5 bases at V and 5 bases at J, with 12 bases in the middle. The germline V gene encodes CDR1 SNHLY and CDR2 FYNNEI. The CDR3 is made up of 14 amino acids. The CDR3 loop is CASSPYGGTGELFF. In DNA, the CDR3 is TGTGCCAGCAGTCCCTATGGGGGGACCGGGGAGCTGTTTTTT.

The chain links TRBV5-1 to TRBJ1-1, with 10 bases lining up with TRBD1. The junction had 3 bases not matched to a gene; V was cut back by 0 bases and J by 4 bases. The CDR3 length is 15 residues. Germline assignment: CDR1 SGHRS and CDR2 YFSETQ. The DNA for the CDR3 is TGCGCCAGCAGCTTGGCGGGACAGGGGAGCACTGAAGCTTTCTTT. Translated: CASSLAGQGSTEAFF.

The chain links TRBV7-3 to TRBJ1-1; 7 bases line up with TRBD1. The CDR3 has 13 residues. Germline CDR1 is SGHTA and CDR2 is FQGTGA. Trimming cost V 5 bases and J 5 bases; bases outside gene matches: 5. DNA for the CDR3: TGTGCCAGCAGCGGACAGGCCCGTACTGAAGCTTTCTTT. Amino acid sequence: CASSGQARTEAFF.

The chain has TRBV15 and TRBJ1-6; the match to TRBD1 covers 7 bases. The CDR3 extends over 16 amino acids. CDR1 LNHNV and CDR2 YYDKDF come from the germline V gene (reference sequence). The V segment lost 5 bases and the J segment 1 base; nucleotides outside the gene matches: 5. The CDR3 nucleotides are TGTGCCACCAGCTCCCAGGGGGGATCCTATAATTCACCCCTCCACTTT. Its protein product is CATSSQGGSYNSPLHF.

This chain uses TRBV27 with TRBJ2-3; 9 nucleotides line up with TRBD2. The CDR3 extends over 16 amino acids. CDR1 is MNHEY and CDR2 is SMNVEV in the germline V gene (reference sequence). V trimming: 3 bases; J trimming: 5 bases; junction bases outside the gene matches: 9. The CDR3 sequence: CASSFGPTSGGDTQYF. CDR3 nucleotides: TGTGCCAGCAGTTTTGGTCCGACTAGCGGTGGAGATACGCAGTATTTT.

The chain's CDR3 is CAWTTGWQSPLHF. The DNA for the CDR3 is TGTGCCTGGACCACAGGGTGGCAGTCACCCCTCCACTTT. This sequence joins TRBV30 and TRBJ1-6; TRBD1 might be the D (6 bases). There are 13 residues in the CDR3. With 4 bases removed from V and 10 bases from J, the gap between germline ends came to 14 bases. Germline V gives CDR1 GTSNPN, CDR2 SVGIG (reference sequence).

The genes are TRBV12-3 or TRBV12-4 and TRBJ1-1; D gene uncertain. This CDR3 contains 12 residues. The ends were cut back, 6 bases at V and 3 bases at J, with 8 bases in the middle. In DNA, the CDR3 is TGTGCCAGCAGCCTCCCCGACACTGAAGCTTTCTTT. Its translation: CASSLPDTEAFF.

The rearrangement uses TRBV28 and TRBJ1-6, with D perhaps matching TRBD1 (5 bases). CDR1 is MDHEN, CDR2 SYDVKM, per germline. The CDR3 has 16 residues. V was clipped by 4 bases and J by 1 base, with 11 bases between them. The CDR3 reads CASSWGGESYNSPLHF. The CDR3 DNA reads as TGTGCCAGCAGTTGGGGGGGTGAATCCTATAATTCACCCCTCCACTTT.

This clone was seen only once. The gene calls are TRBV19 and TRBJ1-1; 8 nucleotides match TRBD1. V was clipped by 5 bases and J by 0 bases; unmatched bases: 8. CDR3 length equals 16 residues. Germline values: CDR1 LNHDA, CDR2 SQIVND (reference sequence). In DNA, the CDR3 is TGTGCCAGTAGTTCCTCGACAGGGGATTTGAACACTGAAGCTTTCTTT. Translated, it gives CASSSSTGDLNTEAFF.

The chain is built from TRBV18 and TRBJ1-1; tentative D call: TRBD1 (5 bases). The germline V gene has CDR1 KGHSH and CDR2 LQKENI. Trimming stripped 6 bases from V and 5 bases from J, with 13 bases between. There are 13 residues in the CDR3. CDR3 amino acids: CASSQGGRTEAFF. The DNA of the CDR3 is TGTGCCAGCTCCCAGGGAGGGAGAACTGAAGCTTTCTTT.

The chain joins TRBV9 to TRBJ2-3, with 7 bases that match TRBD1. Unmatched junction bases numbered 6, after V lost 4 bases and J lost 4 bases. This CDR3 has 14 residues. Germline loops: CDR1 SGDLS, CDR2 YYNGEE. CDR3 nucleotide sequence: TGTGCCAGCAGCCCCAGGCAGGGGGCAGATACGCAGTATTTT. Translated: CASSPRQGADTQYF.